This T cell receptor (beta chain) was identified in a study of blood T cell repertoires in COVID-19. Assay used: immunoSEQ multiplex PCR; TCRdb lists only in-frame clones, some missing. This sample has about 86,000 clones; roughly 84% occur once, and the top ten carry roughly a third. With 3 bases clipped from V and 13 bases from J, the junction kept 10 bases outside the gene matches. The CDR3 runs to 15 residues. Germline assignment: CDR1 SGDLS and CDR2 YYNGEE. This chain joins TRBV9 and TRBJ2-1; 13 nucleotides match TRBD2. The origin of this receptor is a woman of 80 years or more with active or convalescent COVID-19. Sequences were obtained from peripheral blood. In DNA form, the CDR3 reads TGTGCCAGCAGCGCAACGGGACTAGCGGGGCCCTACCAGTTCTTC. This translates into CASSATGLAGPYQFF. Based on the CDR3 plus reference TRBV9 and TRBJ2-1, the full variable domain is DSGVTQTPKHLITATGQRVTLRCSPRSGDLSVYWYQQSLDQGLQFLIQYYNGEERAKGNILERFSAQQFPDLHSELNLSSLELGDSALYFCASSATGLAGPYQFFGPGTRLTVL.